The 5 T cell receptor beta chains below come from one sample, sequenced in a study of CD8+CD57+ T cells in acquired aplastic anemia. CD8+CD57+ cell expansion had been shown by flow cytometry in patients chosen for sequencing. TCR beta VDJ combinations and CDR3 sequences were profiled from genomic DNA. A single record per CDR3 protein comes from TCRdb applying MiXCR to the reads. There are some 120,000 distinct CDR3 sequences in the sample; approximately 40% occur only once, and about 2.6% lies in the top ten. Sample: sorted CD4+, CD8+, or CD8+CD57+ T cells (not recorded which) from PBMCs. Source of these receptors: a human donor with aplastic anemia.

The CDR3 reads CSVRQGSYGYTF. CDR3 in DNA: TGCAGCGTTAGACAGGGCTCGTATGGCTACACCTTC. The chain employs TRBV29-1 and TRBJ1-2; 7 bases align to TRBD1. Unmatched junction bases numbered 5, after V lost 5 bases and J lost 5 bases. The CDR3 loop spans 12 amino acids. Per germline, CDR1 SQVTM and CDR2 ANQGSEA.

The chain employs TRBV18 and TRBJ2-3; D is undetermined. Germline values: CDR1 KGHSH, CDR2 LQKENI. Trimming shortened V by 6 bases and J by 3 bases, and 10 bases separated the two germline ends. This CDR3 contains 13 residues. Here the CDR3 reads CASSSSGTDTQYF. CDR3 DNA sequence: TGTGCCAGCTCCTCCTCTGGGACAGATACGCAGTATTTT.

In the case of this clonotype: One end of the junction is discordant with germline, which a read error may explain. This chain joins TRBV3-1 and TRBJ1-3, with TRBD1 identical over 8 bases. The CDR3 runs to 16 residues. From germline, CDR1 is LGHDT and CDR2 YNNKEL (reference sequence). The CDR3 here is CASSHGQGENGNTTYF. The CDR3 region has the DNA TGTGCCAGCAGCCACGGACAGGGAGAAAACGGAAACACCACATATTTT.

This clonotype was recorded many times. The CDR3 nucleotides read TGTGCCAGTAGTATAGGACAGATCCAAGAGACCCAGTACTTC. Translated, it gives CASSIGQIQETQYF. The chain uses TRBV19 and TRBJ2-5, with D tentatively TRBD1 (5 bases). V shed 1 base and J shed 1 base, with 7 bases lying between them. The CDR3 is made up of 14 amino acids. Germline loops: CDR1 LNHDA, CDR2 SQIVND (reference sequence). The full variable domain, with the rest looked up from reference TRBV19 and TRBJ2-5, is DGGITQSPKYLFRKEGQNVTLSCEQNLNHDAMYWYRQDPGQGLRLIYYSQIVNDFQKGDIAEGYSVSREKKESFPLTVTSAQKNPTAFYLCASSIGQIQETQYFGPGTRLLVL.

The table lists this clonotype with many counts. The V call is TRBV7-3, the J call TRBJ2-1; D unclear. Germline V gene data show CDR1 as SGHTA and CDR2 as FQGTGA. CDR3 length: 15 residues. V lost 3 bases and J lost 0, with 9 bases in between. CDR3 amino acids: CASSFSASSYNEQFF. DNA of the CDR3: TGTGCCAGCAGCTTTTCGGCCAGCTCCTACAATGAGCAGTTCTTC.